Following are 26 T cell receptor beta chains from one sample sequenced in a study of OX40 agonist ivuxolimab in advanced cancers. Repertoires were generated with immunoSEQ multiplex PCR, while TCRdb's copy carries only in-frame clones and drops some. The sample has 40,000 to 55,000 clones, roughly nine tenths seen once. The source material was CD4+ or CD8+ T cells sorted from blood, sampled in a trial of the OX40 agonist ivuxolimab. The receptor source for this set is an adult with an advanced solid tumor such as melanoma, head and neck, liver or kidney cancer.

This rearrangement joins TRBV10-1 to TRBJ2-7, with D maybe TRBD2 (7 bases). In germline, CDR1 is WNHNN, CDR2 SYGVQD (reference sequence). Trimming took off 0 bases at V and 2 bases at J, with 17 bases between the two ends. The CDR3 loop spans 17 amino acids. In DNA form, the CDR3 reads TGCGCCAGCAGTGAGTCTCAGGGGTCTAGCGGACCCTACGAGCAGTACTTC. Encoded protein: CASSESQGSSGPYEQYF.

This chain uses TRBV19 with TRBJ2-3; tentatively, D is TRBD1 or TRBD2 (5 bases each). Germline CDR1 reads LNHDA; CDR2 reads SQIVND (reference sequence). The CDR3 consists of 14 residues. Trimming removed 4 bases from V and 0 bases from J, with 8 bases in between. The CDR3 region is CASSTGPSTDTQYF. DNA for the CDR3: TGTGCCAGTAGTACGGGACCGAGCACAGATACGCAGTATTTT.

V is TRBV13 and J is TRBJ2-7; TRBD2 aligns across 8 bases. Looked up from germline, CDR1 is PRHDT and CDR2 is FYEKMQ (reference sequence). This CDR3 has 14 amino acids. The junction had 3 bases not matched to a gene; V was cut back by 1 base and J by 4 bases. CDR3 amino acids: CASSLEGTRYEQYF. The CDR3 nucleotides read TGTGCCAGCAGCTTAGAGGGGACTAGATACGAGCAGTACTTC. The entire variable domain, with the rest obtained from reference TRBV13 and TRBJ2-7, is as follows: AAGVIQSPRHLIKEKRETATLKCYPIPRHDTVYWYQQGPGQDPQFLISFYEKMQSDKGSIPDRFSAQQFSDYHSELNMSSLELGDSALYFCASSLEGTRYEQYFGPGTRLTVT.

A single count supports this clone. The CDR3: CASSLVYQPQHF. The CDR3 DNA is TGTGCCAGTAGCCTGGTCTATCAGCCCCAGCATTTT. The V and J genes are TRBV19 and TRBJ1-5; D is undetermined. Trimming left V 6 bases short and J 5 bases short, with 8 bases between. The CDR3 is 12 residues long. Germline-derived CDR1 and CDR2 are LNHDA and SQIVND (reference sequence). The full variable domain, its missing parts supplied by reference TRBV19 and TRBJ1-5, is DGGITQSPKYLFRKEGQNVTLSCEQNLNHDAMYWYRQDPGQGLRLIYYSQIVNDFQKGDIAEGYSVSREKKESFPLTVTSAQKNPTAFYLCASSLVYQPQHFGDGTRLSIL.

The chain couples TRBV2 to TRBJ1-1; perhaps TRBD1 as D (5 bases). The germline V gene encodes CDR1 SNHLY and CDR2 FYNNEI. This CDR3 spans 14 amino acids. Trimming took 9 bases from V and 1 from J, leaving 15 bases between them. CDR3 in DNA: TGTGCCAGGGCCACAGGCGGGGCGAACACTGAAGCTTTCTTT. Translated: CARATGGANTEAFF.

V gene TRBV7-6 combines with J gene TRBJ2-3; the match to TRBD2 covers 10 bases. V was clipped by 1 base and J by 0 bases; unmatched bases: 4. Germline values: CDR1 SGHVS, CDR2 FNYEAQ. This CDR3 has 17 amino acids. The CDR3 loop is CASSLVPSGRSTDTQYF. CDR3 in DNA: TGTGCCAGCAGCTTAGTTCCTAGCGGGAGAAGCACAGATACGCAGTATTTT.

The chain couples TRBV19 to TRBJ1-2, with D possibly matching TRBD1 (5 bases). CDR1 and CDR2 from the germline V gene are LNHDA and SQIVND (reference sequence). There are 17 residues in the CDR3. V gave up 2 bases and J gave up 8 bases, with 24 bases separating them. CDR3 in amino acids: CASSIIGTGPPAGGYTF. CDR3 nucleotides: TGTGCCAGTAGTATAATTGGGACGGGCCCTCCCGCAGGGGGCTACACCTTC.

This sequence joins TRBV5-6 and TRBJ1-6, with D perhaps matching TRBD1 (5 bases). The CDR3 sequence is 15 residues long. Germline V CDR1 and CDR2: SGHDT, YYEEEE. Trimming cost V 2 bases and J 8 bases, with 14 bases left between them. CDR3 DNA sequence: TGTGCCAGCAGCTTTGGACGGGGAGGGGATTCACCCCTCCACTTT. The encoded protein is CASSFGRGGDSPLHF.

This rearrangement joins TRBV6-6 to TRBJ1-2, with TRBD1 identical over 8 bases. Germline CDR1 is MNHNY and CDR2 is SVGAGI (reference sequence). J was trimmed by 3 bases and V by 3 bases; bases with no gene match: 6. The CDR3 is 15 residues long. CDR3 coding DNA: TGTGCCAGCAGTTATCCCCCGACAGGGGACTATGGCTACACCTTC. Translation: CASSYPPTGDYGYTF.

Points on this clone: Other DNA sequences in this specimen translate into the identical CDR3. This chain joins TRBV19 and TRBJ1-5, with D perhaps TRBD1 (5 bases). Germline V gene lookup returns CDR1 LNHDA and CDR2 SQIVND (reference sequence). Between the trimmed V and J ends, which lost 6 bases and 2 bases, there was a span of 11 bases. This CDR3 is built from 14 residues. The CDR3 DNA reads as TGTGCCAGTAGCGGGCAGGGTGGCAATCAGCCCCAGCATTTT. It is translated as CASSGQGGNQPQHF.

V is TRBV5-1 and J is TRBJ2-2; D call uncertain. Germline V lookup: CDR1 SGHRS, CDR2 YFSETQ. V lost 2 bases, J lost 2 bases, and 10 bases lay in between. The CDR3 has 15 amino acids. The CDR3 region has the DNA TGCGCCAGCAGCTTTTTTGTTACAAACACCGGGGAGCTGTTTTTT. This encodes CASSFFVTNTGELFF.

J is TRBJ1-1 and V is TRBV19; the D is unclear. Germline CDR1 is LNHDA and CDR2 is SQIVND (reference sequence). V lost 1 base to trimming and J lost 4 bases, with 10 bases between them. This CDR3 is 14 amino acids long. In DNA, the CDR3 is TGTGCCAGTAGTATAGCTGTGGTTGGCACTGAAGCTTTCTTT. Its translation is CASSIAVVGTEAFF.

V gene TRBV18 combines with J gene TRBJ2-6; the D gene is possibly TRBD1 (5 bases). The germline V and J ends were trimmed by 4 bases and 0 bases, with 10 bases remaining between them. The CDR3 spans 16 residues. Germline assignment: CDR1 KGHSH and CDR2 LQKENI. CDR3 bases: TGTGCCAGCTCACTTGAACAGGCCTCTGGGGCCAACGTCCTGACTTTC. Translated: CASSLEQASGANVLTF.

In this sample, this clone turned up once. The J gene is TRBJ2-7, the V gene TRBV7-2; possibly TRBD2 for D (5 bases). The germline V gene encodes CDR1 SGHTA and CDR2 FQGNSA. Trimming took 3 bases from V and 5 from J, leaving 14 bases between them. The CDR3 contains 14 residues. The DNA for the CDR3 is TGTGCCAGCAGCTTCAGAGGAGGAATCGACGAGCAGTACTTC. This sequence encodes CASSFRGGIDEQYF. The full variable domain, in which reference TRBV7-2 and TRBJ2-7 provide the parts outside the CDR3, is GAGVSQSPSNKVTEKGKDVELRCDPISGHTALYWYRQSLGQGLEFLIYFQGNSAPDKSGLPSDRFSAERTGGSVSTLTIQRTQQEDSAVYLCASSFRGGIDEQYFGPGTRLTVT.

This chain joins TRBV7-9 and TRBJ2-2; D perhaps matches TRBD1 (5 bases). Germline V gene lookup returns CDR1 SEHNR and CDR2 FQNEAQ (reference sequence). The CDR3 totals 16 residues. The V and J ends lost 2 bases and 4 bases respectively, with 14 bases between them. The CDR3 DNA sequence: TGTGCCAGCAGCTTAAGCAGGGATCTAGGCACCGGGGAGCTGTTTTTT. It is translated as CASSLSRDLGTGELFF.

The rearrangement uses TRBV6-6 and TRBJ1-4; 8 nucleotides match TRBD1. Germline CDR1 reads MNHNY; CDR2 reads SVGAGI (reference sequence). Trimming removed 7 bases from V and 8 bases from J; junction bases left unmatched: 6. This CDR3 comprises 13 residues. The CDR3 reads CASMDRVYEKLFF. Here the CDR3 DNA reads TGTGCCAGCATGGACAGGGTATACGAAAAACTGTTTTTT.

This sequence joins TRBV5-6 and TRBJ2-5; D is perhaps TRBD2 (5 bases). Germline-derived CDR1 and CDR2 are SGHDT and YYEEEE. Trimming shortened V by 3 bases and J by 5 bases, and 5 bases separated the two germline ends. This CDR3 contains 11 residues. CDR3: CASSSGETQYF. CDR3 DNA: TGTGCCAGCAGCTCGGGGGAGACCCAGTACTTC.

This clone was detected once. The V gene is TRBV30, the J gene TRBJ2-1, with D perhaps given as TRBD1 or TRBD2 (5 bases each). This CDR3 has 13 residues. Germline CDR1 reads GTSNPN; CDR2 reads SVGIG (reference sequence). V lost 3 bases and J 5 bases, leaving 11 bases between the germline ends. The CDR3 reads CAWSLGTDNEQFF. The CDR3 DNA follows: TGTGCCTGGAGCCTCGGGACGGACAATGAGCAGTTCTTC.

The rearrangement joins TRBV6-1 to TRBJ2-5; 10 bases align to TRBD1. The V and J ends lost 0 bases and 4 bases, in that order; junction bases with no gene match: 8. CDR1 MNHNS and CDR2 SASEGT come from the germline V gene. This CDR3 spans 17 amino acids. The CDR3 bases are TGTGCCAGCAGTGAAGCCTTTTGGAGGACAGGGGGAGAGACCCAGTACTTC. This sequence encodes CASSEAFWRTGGETQYF.

The chain couples TRBV9 to TRBJ2-7, with 9 bases matching TRBD1. The trim removed 2 bases at V and 5 bases at J, leaving 8 bases unmatched. There are 15 residues in the CDR3. Germline CDR1 SGDLS, CDR2 YYNGEE. The CDR3 spells CASSVETGGRNEQYF. The DNA for the CDR3 is TGTGCCAGCAGCGTTGAGACAGGGGGGAGGAACGAGCAGTACTTC.

CDR3 sequence: CASSPERGRGNQHF. CDR3 DNA sequence: TGTGCCAGCAGCCCGGAGAGAGGCCGGGGAAACCAGCATTTT. The chain recombines TRBV9 with TRBJ1-5; no reliable D call. With 4 bases removed from V and 12 bases from J, the gap between germline ends came to 20 bases. CDR1 and CDR2 from the germline V gene are SGDLS and YYNGEE. The CDR3 consists of 14 residues. Variable domain in full (rest from reference TRBV9 and TRBJ1-5): DSGVTQTPKHLITATGQRVTLRCSPRSGDLSVYWYQQSLDQGLQFLIQYYNGEERAKGNILERFSAQQFPDLHSELNLSSLELGDSALYFCASSPERGRGNQHFGDGTRLSIL.

This clone was detected only once. The J gene is TRBJ1-1, the V gene TRBV6-1; possibly TRBD1 for D (6 bases). This CDR3 is 12 amino acids long. Germline V gene lookup returns CDR1 MNHNS and CDR2 SASEGT. CDR3 coding DNA: TGTAATTGGACAGATAAGAACACTGAAGCTTTCTTT. It is translated as CNWTDKNTEAFF.

The J gene is TRBJ1-4, the V gene TRBV14; unclear D gene. V lost 0 bases and J 7 bases, leaving 9 bases between the germline ends. The CDR3 is 14 residues long. The V gene's germline CDR1 is SGHDN and CDR2 FVKESK. Here the CDR3 reads CASSQDLGSEKLFF. CDR3 DNA sequence: TGTGCCAGCAGCCAAGATTTAGGGAGTGAAAAACTGTTTTTT.

The V gene is TRBV9, the J gene TRBJ2-2; D not certain. V dropped 1 base and J dropped 1 base, with 8 bases sitting between them. This CDR3 is 15 amino acids long. The V gene's germline CDR1 is SGDLS and CDR2 YYNGEE. In nucleotides, the CDR3 is TGTGCCAGCAGCGTACGAACTATGAACACCGGGGAGCTGTTTTTT. It translates to CASSVRTMNTGELFF. Variable domain in full (rest from reference TRBV9 and TRBJ2-2): DSGVTQTPKHLITATGQRVTLRCSPRSGDLSVYWYQQSLDQGLQFLIQYYNGEERAKGNILERFSAQQFPDLHSELNLSSLELGDSALYFCASSVRTMNTGELFFGEGSRLTVL.

The V and J genes are TRBV9 and TRBJ1-3; D is unclear. Germline assignment: CDR1 SGDLS and CDR2 YYNGEE. The CDR3 is 14 residues long. The V gene lost 1 base and the J gene lost 2 bases, with 7 bases spanning the gap. The CDR3 protein is CASSVIGPGNTIYF. For the CDR3, the DNA is TGTGCCAGCAGCGTAATAGGGCCTGGAAACACCATATATTTT.

The chain has TRBV30 and TRBJ2-1; 10 bases match TRBD1. The J segment lost 10 bases and the V segment lost 4 bases, leaving 16 bases of the junction unmatched. This CDR3 contains 16 residues. Germline-derived CDR1 and CDR2 are GTSNPN and SVGIG (reference sequence). The CDR3 region is CAWNIFPGQGVQEQFF. CDR3 nucleotides: TGTGCCTGGAATATTTTCCCTGGACAGGGGGTACAGGAGCAGTTCTTC.